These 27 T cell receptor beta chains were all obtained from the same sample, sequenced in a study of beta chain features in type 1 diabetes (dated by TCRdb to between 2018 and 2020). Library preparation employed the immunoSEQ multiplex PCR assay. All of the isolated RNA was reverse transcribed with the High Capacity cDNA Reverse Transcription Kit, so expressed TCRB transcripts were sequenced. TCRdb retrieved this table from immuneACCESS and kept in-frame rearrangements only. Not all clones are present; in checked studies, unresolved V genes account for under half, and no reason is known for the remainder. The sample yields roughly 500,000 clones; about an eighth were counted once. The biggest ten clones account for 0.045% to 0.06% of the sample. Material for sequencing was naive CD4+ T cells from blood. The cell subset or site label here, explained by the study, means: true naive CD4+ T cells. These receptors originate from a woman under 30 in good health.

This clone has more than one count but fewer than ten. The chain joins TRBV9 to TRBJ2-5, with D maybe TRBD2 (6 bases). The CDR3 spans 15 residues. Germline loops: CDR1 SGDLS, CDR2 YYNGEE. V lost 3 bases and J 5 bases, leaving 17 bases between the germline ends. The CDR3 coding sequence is TGTGCCAGCAGCGCCACCGGGACTTACGGGGAGACCCAGTACTTC. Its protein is CASSATGTYGETQYF.

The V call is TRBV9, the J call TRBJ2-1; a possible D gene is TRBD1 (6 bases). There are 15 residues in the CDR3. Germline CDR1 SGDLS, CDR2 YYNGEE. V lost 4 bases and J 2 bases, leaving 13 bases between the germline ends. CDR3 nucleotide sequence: TGTGCCAGCAGCCGTGAGGGGGTGGCCTACAATGAGCAGTTCTTC. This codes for CASSREGVAYNEQFF.

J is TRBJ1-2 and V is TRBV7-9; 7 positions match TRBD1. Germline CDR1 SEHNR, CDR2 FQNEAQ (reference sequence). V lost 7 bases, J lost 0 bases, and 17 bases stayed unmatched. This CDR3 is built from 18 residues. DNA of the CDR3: TGTGCCAGCACCTCGAACGGGGACAGACCACTAGCTAACTATGGCTACACCTTC. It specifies CASTSNGDRPLANYGYTF. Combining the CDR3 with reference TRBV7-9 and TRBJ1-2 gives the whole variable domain DTGVSQNPRHKITKRGQNVTFRCDPISEHNRLYWYRQTLGQGPEFLTYFQNEAQLEKSRLLSDRFSAERPKGSFSTLEIQRTEQGDSAMYLCASTSNGDRPLANYGYTFGSGTRLTVV.

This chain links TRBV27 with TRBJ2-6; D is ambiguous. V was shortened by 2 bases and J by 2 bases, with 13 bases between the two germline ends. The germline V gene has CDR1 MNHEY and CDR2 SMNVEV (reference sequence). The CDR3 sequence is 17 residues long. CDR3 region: CASSLTAARTGANVLTF. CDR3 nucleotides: TGTGCCAGCAGTTTAACGGCAGCCCGAACTGGGGCCAACGTCCTGACTTTC.

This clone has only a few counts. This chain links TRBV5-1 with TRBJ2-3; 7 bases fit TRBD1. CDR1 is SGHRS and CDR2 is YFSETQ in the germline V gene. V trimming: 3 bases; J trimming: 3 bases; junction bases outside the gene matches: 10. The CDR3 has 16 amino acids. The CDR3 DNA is TGCGCCAGCAGCTCAAGACAGGGTGAGATGACAGATACGCAGTATTTT. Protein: CASSSRQGEMTDTQYF.

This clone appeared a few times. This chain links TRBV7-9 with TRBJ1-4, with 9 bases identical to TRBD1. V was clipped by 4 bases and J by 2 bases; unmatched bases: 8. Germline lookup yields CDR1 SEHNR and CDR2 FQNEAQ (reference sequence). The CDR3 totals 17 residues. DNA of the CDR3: TGTGCCAGCAGCTCCCGGGGACAGGGAAGTACTAATGAAAAACTGTTTTTT. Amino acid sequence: CASSSRGQGSTNEKLFF.

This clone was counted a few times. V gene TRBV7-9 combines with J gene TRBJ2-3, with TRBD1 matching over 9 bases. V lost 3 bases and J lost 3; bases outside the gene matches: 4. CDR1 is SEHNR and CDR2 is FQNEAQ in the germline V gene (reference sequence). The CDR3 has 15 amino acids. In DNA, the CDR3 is TGTGCCAGCAGCTTGGGACAGGGAACGACAGATACGCAGTATTTT. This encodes CASSLGQGTTDTQYF.

CDR3 coding DNA: TGTGCCAGCAGCCTCAGAGGACTAGCGGGATTAGAGACCCAGTACTTC. Translation gives CASSLRGLAGLETQYF. V is TRBV14 and J is TRBJ2-5, with 12 nucleotides matching TRBD2. Germline lookup yields CDR1 SGHDN and CDR2 FVKESK. V lost 4 bases, J lost 4 bases, and 7 bases stayed unmatched. The CDR3 is 16 amino acids. Full variable domain (outside the CDR3, taken from reference TRBV14 and TRBJ2-5): EAGVTQFPSHSVIEKGQTVTLRCDPISGHDNLYWYRRVMGKEIKFLLHFVKESKQDESGMPNNRFLAERTGGTYSTLKVQPAELEDSGVYFCASSLRGLAGLETQYFGPGTRLLVL.

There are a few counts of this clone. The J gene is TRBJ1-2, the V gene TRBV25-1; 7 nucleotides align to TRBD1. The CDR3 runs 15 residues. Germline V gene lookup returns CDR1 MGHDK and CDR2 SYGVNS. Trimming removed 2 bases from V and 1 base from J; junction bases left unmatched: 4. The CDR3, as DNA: TGTGCCAGCAGTGAACTGCAGGGGGTTAACTATGGCTACACCTTC. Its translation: CASSELQGVNYGYTF.

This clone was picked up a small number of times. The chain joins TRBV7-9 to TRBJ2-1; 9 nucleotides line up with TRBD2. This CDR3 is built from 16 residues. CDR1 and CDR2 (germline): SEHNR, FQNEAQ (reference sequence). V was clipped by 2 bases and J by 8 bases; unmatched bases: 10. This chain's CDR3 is CASSLRPSGKGDEQFF. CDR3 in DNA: TGTGCCAGCAGCTTAAGGCCTAGCGGGAAAGGGGATGAGCAGTTCTTC.

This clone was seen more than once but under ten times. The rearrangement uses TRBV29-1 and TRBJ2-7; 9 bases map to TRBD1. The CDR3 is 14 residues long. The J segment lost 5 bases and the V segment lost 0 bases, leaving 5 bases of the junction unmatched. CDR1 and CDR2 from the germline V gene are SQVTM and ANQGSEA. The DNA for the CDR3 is TGCAGCGTTGAAGACGGGACAGGGCACAACGAGCAGTACTTC. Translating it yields CSVEDGTGHNEQYF.

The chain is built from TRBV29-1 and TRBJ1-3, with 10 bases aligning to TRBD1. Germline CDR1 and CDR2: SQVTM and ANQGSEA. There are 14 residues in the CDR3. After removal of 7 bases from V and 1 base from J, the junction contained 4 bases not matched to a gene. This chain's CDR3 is CSATDRGSGNTIYF. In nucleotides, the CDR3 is TGCAGCGCGACGGACAGGGGGTCTGGAAACACCATATATTTT.

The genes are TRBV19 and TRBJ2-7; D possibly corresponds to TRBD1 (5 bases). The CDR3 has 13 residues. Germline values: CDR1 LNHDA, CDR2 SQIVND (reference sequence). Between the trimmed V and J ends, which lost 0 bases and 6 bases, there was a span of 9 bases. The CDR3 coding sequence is TGTGCCAGTAGTATAGACAGGGCGACCGAGCAGTACGTC. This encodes CASSIDRATEQYV.

CDR3 bases: TGCGCCAGCAGCTTGGAACAGGTATACACAGATACGCAGTATTTT. Translating gives CASSLEQVYTDTQYF. The gene calls are TRBV5-1 and TRBJ2-3; tentatively, D is TRBD1 (5 bases). Germline V gene lookup returns CDR1 SGHRS and CDR2 YFSETQ. V was pared by 0 bases and J by 2 bases, with 10 bases between. This CDR3 has 15 residues.

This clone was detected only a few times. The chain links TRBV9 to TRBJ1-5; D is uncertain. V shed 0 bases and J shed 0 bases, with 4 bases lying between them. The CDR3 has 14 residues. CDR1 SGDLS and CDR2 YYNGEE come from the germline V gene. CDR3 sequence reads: CASSVAASNQPQHF. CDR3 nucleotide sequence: TGTGCCAGCAGCGTAGCGGCTAGCAATCAGCCCCAGCATTTT. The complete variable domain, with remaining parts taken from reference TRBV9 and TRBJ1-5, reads DSGVTQTPKHLITATGQRVTLRCSPRSGDLSVYWYQQSLDQGLQFLIQYYNGEERAKGNILERFSAQQFPDLHSELNLSSLELGDSALYFCASSVAASNQPQHFGDGTRLSIL.

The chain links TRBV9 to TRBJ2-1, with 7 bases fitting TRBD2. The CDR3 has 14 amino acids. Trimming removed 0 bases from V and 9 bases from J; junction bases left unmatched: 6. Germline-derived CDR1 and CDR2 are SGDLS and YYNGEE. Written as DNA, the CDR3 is TGTGCCAGCAGCGTAGATCCTAGCGGCCTTGAGCAGTTCTTC. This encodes CASSVDPSGLEQFF.

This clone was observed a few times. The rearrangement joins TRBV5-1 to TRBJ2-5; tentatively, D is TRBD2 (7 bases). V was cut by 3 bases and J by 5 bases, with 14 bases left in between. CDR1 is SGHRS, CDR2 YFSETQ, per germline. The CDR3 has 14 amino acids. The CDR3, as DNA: TGCGCCAGCAGCTCCGGGGGGCCAGGGGAGACCCAGTACTTC. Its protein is CASSSGGPGETQYF.

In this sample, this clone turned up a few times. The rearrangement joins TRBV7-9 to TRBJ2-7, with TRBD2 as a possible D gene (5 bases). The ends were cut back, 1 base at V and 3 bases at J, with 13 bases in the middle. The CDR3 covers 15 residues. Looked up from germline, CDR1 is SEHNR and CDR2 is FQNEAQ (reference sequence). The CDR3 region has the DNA TGTGCCAGCAGCTTAGGGCTAGCTCCTTACTACGAGCAGTACGTC. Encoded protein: CASSLGLAPYYEQYV.

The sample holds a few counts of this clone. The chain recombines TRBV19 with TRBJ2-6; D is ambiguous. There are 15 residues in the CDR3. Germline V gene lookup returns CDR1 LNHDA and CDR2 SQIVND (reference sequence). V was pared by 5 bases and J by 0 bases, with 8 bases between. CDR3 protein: CASSSGYSGANVLTF. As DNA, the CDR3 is TGTGCCAGTAGTTCAGGTTACTCTGGGGCCAACGTCCTGACTTTC.

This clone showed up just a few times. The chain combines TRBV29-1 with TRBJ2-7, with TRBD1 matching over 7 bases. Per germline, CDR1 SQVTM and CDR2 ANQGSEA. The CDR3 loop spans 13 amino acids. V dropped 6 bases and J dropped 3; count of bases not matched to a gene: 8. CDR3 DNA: TGCAGCGTGTCCAGACAGGGCCGCTACGAGCAGTACTTC. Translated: CSVSRQGRYEQYF.

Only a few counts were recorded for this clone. CDR3 sequence reads: CASSLVGQGAGANVLTF. The CDR3 DNA reads TGTGCCAGCAGCTTAGTGGGACAGGGGGCTGGGGCCAACGTCCTGACTTTC. V gene TRBV7-3 combines with J gene TRBJ2-6, with 11 bases fitting TRBD1. The trim removed 2 bases at V and 2 bases at J, leaving 2 bases unmatched. Germline CDR1 and CDR2: SGHTA and FQGTGA. The CDR3 runs 17 residues.

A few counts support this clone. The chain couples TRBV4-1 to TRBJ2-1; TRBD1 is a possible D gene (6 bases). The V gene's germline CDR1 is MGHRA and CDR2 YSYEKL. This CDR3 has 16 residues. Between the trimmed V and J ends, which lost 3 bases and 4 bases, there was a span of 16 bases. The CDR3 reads CASSHGLLGQYNEQFF. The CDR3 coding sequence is TGCGCCAGCAGCCATGGCCTTCTCGGACAGTACAATGAGCAGTTCTTC.

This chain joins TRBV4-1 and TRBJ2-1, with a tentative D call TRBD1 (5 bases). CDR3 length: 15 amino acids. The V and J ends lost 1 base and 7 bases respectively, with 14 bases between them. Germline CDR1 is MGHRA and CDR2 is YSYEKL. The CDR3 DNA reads TGCGCCAGCAGCCAAGCCACCCTAAAGGGGAATGAGCAGTTCTTC. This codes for CASSQATLKGNEQFF.

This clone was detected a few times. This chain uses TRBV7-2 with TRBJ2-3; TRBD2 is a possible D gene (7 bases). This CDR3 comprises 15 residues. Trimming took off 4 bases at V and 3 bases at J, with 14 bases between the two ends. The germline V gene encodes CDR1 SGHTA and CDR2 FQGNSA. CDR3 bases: TGTGCCAGCAGCTGGAGGGGGGGCCTGACAGATACGCAGTATTTT. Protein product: CASSWRGGLTDTQYF.

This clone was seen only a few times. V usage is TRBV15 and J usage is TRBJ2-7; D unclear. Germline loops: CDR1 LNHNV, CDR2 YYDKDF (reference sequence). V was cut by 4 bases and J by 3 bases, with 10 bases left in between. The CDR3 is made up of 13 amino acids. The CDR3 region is CATSTTAHYEQYF. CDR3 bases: TGTGCCACCAGCACCACAGCTCACTACGAGCAGTACTTC.

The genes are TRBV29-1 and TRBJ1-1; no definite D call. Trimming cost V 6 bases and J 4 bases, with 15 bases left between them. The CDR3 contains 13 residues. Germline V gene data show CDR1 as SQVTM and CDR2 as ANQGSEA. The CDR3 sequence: CSVLLRQSTEAFF. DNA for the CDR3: TGCAGCGTCCTTCTACGCCAGAGCACTGAAGCTTTCTTT.

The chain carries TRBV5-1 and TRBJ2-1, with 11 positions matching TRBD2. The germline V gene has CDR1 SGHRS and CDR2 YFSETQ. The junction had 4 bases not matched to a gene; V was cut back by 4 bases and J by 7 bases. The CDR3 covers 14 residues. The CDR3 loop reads CASSDSGGANEQFF. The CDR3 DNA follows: TGCGCCAGCAGCGATAGCGGGGGGGCGAATGAGCAGTTCTTC. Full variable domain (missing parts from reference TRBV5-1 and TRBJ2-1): KAGVTQTPRYLIKTRGQQVTLSCSPISGHRSVSWYQQTPGQGLQFLFEYFSETQRNKGNFPGRFSGRQFSNSRSEMNVSTLELGDSALYLCASSDSGGANEQFFGPGTRLTVL.